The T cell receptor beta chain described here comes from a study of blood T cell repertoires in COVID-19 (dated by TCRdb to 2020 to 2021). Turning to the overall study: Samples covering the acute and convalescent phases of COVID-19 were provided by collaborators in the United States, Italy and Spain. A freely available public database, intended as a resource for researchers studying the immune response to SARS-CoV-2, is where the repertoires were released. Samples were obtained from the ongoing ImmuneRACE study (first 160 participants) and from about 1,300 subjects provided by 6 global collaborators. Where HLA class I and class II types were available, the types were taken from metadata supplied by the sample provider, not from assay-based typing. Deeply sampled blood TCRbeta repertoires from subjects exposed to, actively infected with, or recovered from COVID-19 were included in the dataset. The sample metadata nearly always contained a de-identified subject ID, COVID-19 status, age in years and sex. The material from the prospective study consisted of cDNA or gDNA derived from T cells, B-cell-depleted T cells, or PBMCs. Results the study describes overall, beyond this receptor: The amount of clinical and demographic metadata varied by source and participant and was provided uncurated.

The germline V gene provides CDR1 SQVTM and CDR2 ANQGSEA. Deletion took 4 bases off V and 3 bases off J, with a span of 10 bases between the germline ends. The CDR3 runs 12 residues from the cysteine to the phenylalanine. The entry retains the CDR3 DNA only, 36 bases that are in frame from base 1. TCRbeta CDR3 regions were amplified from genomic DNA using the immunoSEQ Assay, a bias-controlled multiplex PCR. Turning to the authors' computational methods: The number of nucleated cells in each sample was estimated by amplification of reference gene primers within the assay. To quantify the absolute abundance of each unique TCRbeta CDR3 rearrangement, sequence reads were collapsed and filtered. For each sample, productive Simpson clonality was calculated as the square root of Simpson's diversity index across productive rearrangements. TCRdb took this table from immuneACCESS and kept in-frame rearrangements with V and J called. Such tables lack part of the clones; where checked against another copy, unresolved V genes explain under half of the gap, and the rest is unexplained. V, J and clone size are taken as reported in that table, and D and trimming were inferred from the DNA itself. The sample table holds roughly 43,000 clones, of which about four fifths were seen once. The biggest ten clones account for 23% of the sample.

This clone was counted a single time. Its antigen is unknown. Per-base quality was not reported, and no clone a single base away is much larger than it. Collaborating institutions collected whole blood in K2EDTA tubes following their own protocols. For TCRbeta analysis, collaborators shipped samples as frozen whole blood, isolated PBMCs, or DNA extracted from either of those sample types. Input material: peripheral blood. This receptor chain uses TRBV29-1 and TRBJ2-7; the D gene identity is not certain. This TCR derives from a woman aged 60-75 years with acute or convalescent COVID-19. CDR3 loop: CSVGIPGYEQYF. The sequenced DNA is TGCAGCGTTGGCATTCCCGGCTACGAGCAGTACTTC.